Listed here are 14 T cell receptor beta chains from one sample, sequenced in a study of CD8 T cells in Susac syndrome. With random hexamers, reverse transcription was performed on roughly 0.5 to 1 ug of RNA. MiXCR, run by TCRdb on the immunoSEQ multiplex PCR reads, gives a single entry per CDR3 protein. The table includes roughly 200,000 distinct CDR3 sequences, around 95% detected once. The sequenced sample was CD4+ T cells from PBMCs. These TCRs come from a human donor with multiple sclerosis.

This clonotype was recorded only once. The CDR3 region has the DNA TGTGCCACCAGCAGAGGTAAGCAAATGGACGAGCAGTACGTC. Its protein product is CATSRGKQMDEQYV. This chain links TRBV15 with TRBJ2-7; D is ambiguous. The length of the CDR3 is 14 residues. The germline CDR1 and CDR2 sequences are LNHNV and YYDKDF (reference sequence). Deletions cut 1 base from V and 5 bases from J, with 12 bases between.

The CDR3 reads CASSPGGGQETQYF. CDR3 nucleotide sequence: TGTGCCAGCAGCCCTGGGGGGGGACAAGAGACCCAGTACTTC. V and J are TRBV4-2 and TRBJ2-5; TRBD2 matches at 7 bases. Germline V gene lookup returns CDR1 LGHNA and CDR2 YNFKEQ. The CDR3 loop spans 14 amino acids. V trimming: 4 bases; J trimming: 2 bases; junction bases outside the gene matches: 4.

This clonotype was observed a single time. The rearrangement links TRBV29-1 to TRBJ2-5; TRBD1 matches at 10 bases. V lost 8 bases and J lost 3; bases outside the gene matches: 6. Germline V CDR1 and CDR2: SQVTM, ANQGSEA. CDR3 size: 13 residues. CDR3 coding DNA: TGCAGCTCCGGACAGGGGGGGGAAGAGACCCAGTACTTC. It translates to CSSGQGGEETQYF. The whole variable domain, remainder taken from reference TRBV29-1 and TRBJ2-5, is SAVISQKPSRDICQRGTSLTIQCQVDSQVTMMFWYRQQPGQSLTLIATANQGSEATYESGFVIDKFPISRPNLTFSTLTVSNMSPEDSSIYLCSSGQGGEETQYFGPGTRLLVL.

The rearrangement uses TRBV19 and TRBJ2-5; TRBD2 matches at 10 bases. CDR3 length: 15 amino acids. The ends lost 6 bases at V and 4 bases at J; junction bases unmatched: 8. Germline V gene lookup returns CDR1 LNHDA and CDR2 SQIVND (reference sequence). The CDR3 loop is CASRRGSGGTETQYF. CDR3 in DNA: TGTGCCAGTAGGAGGGGTAGCGGGGGGACAGAGACCCAGTACTTC.

V usage is TRBV10-3 and J usage is TRBJ2-3, with 8 bases fitting TRBD2. Germline CDR1 reads ENHRY; CDR2 reads SYGVKD. The J segment lost 4 bases and the V segment lost 2 bases, leaving 8 bases of the junction unmatched. The CDR3 loop spans 16 amino acids. The chain's CDR3 is CAISEPAGTRPDTQYF. The CDR3 nucleotides are TGTGCCATCAGTGAGCCCGCCGGGACTAGGCCAGATACGCAGTATTTT.

This chain links TRBV12-3 or TRBV12-4 with TRBJ2-5; D not resolved. CDR3 length equals 15 residues. The ends were cut back, 0 bases at V and 5 bases at J, with 13 bases in the middle. Here the CDR3 DNA reads TGTGCCAGCAGTTTAGCAGACTCATTGGGGGAGACCCAGTACTTC. As protein: CASSLADSLGETQYF.

The CDR3 sequence: CSAGTGSYEQYF. CDR3 nucleotide sequence: TGCAGTGCCGGGACAGGGAGCTACGAGCAGTACTTC. The chain links TRBV20-1 to TRBJ2-7; 9 nucleotides agree with TRBD1. The CDR3 length is 12 residues. V gave up 6 bases and J gave up 3 bases; unmatched junction bases: 3. Germline CDR1 reads DFQATT; CDR2 reads SNEGSKA (reference sequence).

The chain links TRBV29-1 to TRBJ1-5; D gene uncertain. In germline, CDR1 is SQVTM, CDR2 ANQGSEA. The CDR3 has 12 residues. The ends were cut back, 3 bases at V and 9 bases at J, with 12 bases in the middle. CDR3 in amino acids: CSVDVENGPQHF. The CDR3 DNA is TGCAGCGTTGATGTTGAGAACGGGCCCCAGCATTTT.

The rearrangement links TRBV13 to TRBJ2-7; D remains unclear. Looked up from germline, CDR1 is PRHDT and CDR2 is FYEKMQ (reference sequence). CDR3 length equals 14 residues. Trimming took off 6 bases at V and 0 bases at J, with 12 bases between the two ends. The CDR3 spells CASSESLSSYEQYV. The CDR3 DNA reads as TGTGCCAGCAGTGAGAGCTTAAGCTCCTACGAGCAGTACGTC.

This chain uses TRBV20-1 with TRBJ1-5, with D uncertain. The germline V gene encodes CDR1 DFQATT and CDR2 SNEGSKA (reference sequence). The CDR3 totals 17 residues. V gave up 0 bases and J gave up 1 base, with 16 bases separating them. CDR3 in amino acids: CSARDRADTISNQPQHF. The DNA for the CDR3 is TGCAGTGCTAGAGATCGGGCGGATACTATAAGCAATCAGCCCCAGCATTTT.

This clonotype was seen only once. The J gene is TRBJ2-3, the V gene TRBV29-1, with D possibly being TRBD1 (5 bases). V was pared by 6 bases and J by 0 bases, with 13 bases between. Germline CDR1 SQVTM, CDR2 ANQGSEA. This CDR3 has 14 residues. Here the CDR3 reads CSVDPDSSTDTQYF. The CDR3, as DNA: TGCAGCGTCGACCCAGACAGCAGCACAGATACGCAGTATTTT.

CDR3 coding DNA: TGTGCCAGCAGCCTCTACGAGCAGTACTTC. Protein: CASSLYEQYF. The V gene is TRBV3-1, the J gene TRBJ2-7; D not certain. Germline assignment: CDR1 LGHDT and CDR2 YNNKEL (reference sequence). V was pared by 4 bases and J by 3 bases, with 1 base between. The CDR3 covers 10 residues.

This rearrangement joins TRBV25-1 to TRBJ2-2, with D possibly matching TRBD2 (5 bases). Trimming pared 4 bases from V and 0 bases from J, leaving 12 bases between. This CDR3 is 16 amino acids long. From germline, CDR1 is MGHDK and CDR2 SYGVNS. The CDR3: CASSARAVSNTGELFF. DNA of the CDR3: TGTGCCAGCAGTGCCCGAGCGGTCTCGAACACCGGGGAGCTGTTTTTT.

V gene TRBV28 combines with J gene TRBJ2-7; D remains ambiguous. Germline lookup yields CDR1 MDHEN and CDR2 SYDVKM. The CDR3 spans 11 residues. Trimming removed 2 bases from V and 5 bases from J, with 4 bases in between. CDR3 in amino acids: CASSLRDEQYF. CDR3 nucleotides: TGTGCCAGCAGTTTAAGAGACGAGCAGTACTTC.